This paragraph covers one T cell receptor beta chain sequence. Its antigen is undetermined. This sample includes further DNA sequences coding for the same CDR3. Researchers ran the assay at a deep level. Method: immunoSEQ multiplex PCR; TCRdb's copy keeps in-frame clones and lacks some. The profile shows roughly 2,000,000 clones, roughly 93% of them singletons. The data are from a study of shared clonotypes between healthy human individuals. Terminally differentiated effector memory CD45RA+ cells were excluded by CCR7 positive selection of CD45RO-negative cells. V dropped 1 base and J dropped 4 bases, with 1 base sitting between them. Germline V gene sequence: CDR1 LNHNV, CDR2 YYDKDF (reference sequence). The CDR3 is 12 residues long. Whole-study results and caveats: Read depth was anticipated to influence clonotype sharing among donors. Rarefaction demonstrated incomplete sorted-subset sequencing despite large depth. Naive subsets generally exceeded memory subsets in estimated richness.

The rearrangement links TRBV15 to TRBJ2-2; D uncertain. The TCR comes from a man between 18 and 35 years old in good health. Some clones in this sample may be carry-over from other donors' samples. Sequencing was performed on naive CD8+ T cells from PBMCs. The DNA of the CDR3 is TGTGCCACCAGCAGAGTCACCGGGGAGCTGTTTTTT. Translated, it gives CATSRVTGELFF. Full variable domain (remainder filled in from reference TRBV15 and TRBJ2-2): DAMVIQNPRYQVTQFGKPVTLSCSQTLNHNVMYWYQQKSSQAPKLLFHYYDKDFNNEADTPDNFQSRRPNTSFCFLDIRSPGLGDTAMYLCATSRVTGELFFGEGSRLTVL.